The rows below give T cell receptor beta chains drawn from one sample of a study of T cells in Graves' hyperthyroidism and ophthalmopathy. TCRdb independently ran MiXCR on the multiplex PCR reads; one entry per CDR3 protein. This sample yields around 690,000 distinct CDR3 sequences, of which 15% to 20% are seen a single time; 15% to 17% belongs to the top ten. The specimen was blood. The receptor source for this set is a man aged 50-59 years with Graves' hyperthyroidism. Each CDR3 is given with its conserved first and last residue.

CDR3 protein	V gene	J gene
CARSGTSGANEQFF	TRBV7-9	TRBJ2-1
CASSGGTGVAYNEQFF	TRBV5-1	TRBJ2-1
CASSLGEGTEAFF	TRBV11-2	TRBJ1-1
CASSLTGGGESYEQYF	TRBV5-1	TRBJ2-7
CASSITSGRDEQYF	TRBV19	TRBJ2-7
CAISGAGGSGEYGYTF	TRBV10-3	TRBJ1-2
CASRATFGDTGELFF	TRBV28	TRBJ2-2
CASSLRFGVGVKNIQYF	TRBV11-2	TRBJ2-4
CATSMLEVGELFF	TRBV24-1	TRBJ2-2
CASSLSTGKETQYF	TRBV7-9	TRBJ2-5